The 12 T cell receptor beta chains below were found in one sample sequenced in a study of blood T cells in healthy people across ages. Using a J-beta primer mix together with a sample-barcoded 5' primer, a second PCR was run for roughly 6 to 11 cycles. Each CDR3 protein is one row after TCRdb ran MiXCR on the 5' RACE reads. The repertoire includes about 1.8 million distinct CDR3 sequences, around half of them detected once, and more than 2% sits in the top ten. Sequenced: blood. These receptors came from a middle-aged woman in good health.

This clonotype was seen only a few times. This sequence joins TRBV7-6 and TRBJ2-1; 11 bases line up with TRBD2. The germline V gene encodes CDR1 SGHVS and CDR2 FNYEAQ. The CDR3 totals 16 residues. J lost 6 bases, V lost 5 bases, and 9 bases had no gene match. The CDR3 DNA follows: TGTGCCAGCAGCCCGAGTTTAGCGGGGGGGCGCAATGAGCAGTTCTTC. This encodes CASSPSLAGGRNEQFF.

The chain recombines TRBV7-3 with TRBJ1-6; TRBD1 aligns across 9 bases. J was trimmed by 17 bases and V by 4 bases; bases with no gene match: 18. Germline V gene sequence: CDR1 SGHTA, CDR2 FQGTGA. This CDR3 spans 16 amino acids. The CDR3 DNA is TGTGCCAGCAGCTCGAGGGCCGGGACAGGGCCGTCATCCATCCACTTT. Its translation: CASSSRAGTGPSSIHF.

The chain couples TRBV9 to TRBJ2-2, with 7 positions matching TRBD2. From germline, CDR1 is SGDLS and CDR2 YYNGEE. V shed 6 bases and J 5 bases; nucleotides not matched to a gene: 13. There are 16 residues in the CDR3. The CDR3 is CASTHRGAGITGELFF. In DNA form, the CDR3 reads TGTGCCAGCACCCACCGGGGAGCGGGGATTACCGGGGAGCTGTTTTTT.

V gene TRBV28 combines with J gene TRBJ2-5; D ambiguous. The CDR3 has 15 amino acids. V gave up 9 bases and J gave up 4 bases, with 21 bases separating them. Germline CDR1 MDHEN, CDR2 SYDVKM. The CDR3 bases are TGTGCCAGTAGTCCTACCCTCACTCAAAGAGAGACCCAGTACTTC. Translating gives CASSPTLTQRETQYF.

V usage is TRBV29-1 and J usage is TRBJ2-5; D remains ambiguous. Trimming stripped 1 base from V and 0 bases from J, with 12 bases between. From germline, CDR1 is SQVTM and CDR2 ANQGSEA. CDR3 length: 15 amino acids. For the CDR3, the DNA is TGCAGCGTTGAAGGCATCCAGGCCGACCAAGAGACCCAGTACTTC. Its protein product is CSVEGIQADQETQYF.

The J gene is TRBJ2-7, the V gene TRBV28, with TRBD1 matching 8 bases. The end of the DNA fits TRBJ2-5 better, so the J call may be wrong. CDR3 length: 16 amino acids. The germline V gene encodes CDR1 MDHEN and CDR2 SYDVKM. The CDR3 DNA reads TGTGCCAGCAGCCTTACCCGGACAGGGAGGACGGAGACCCAGTACTTC. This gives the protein CASSLTRTGRTETQYF.

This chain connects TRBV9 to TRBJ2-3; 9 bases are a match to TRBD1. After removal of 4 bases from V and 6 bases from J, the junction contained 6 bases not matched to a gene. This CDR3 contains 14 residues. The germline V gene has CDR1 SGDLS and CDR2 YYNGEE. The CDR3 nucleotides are TGTGCCAGCAGCCCATGGGACAGGGACGATACGCAGTATTTT. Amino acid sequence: CASSPWDRDDTQYF.

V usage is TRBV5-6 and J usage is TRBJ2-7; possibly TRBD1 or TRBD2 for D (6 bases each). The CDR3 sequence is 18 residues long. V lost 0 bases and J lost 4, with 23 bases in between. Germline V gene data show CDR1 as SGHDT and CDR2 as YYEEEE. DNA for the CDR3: TGTGCCAGCAGCTTGGGGGCGGGACAACGGGGGTGGACGTACGAGCAGTACTTC. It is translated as CASSLGAGQRGWTYEQYF.

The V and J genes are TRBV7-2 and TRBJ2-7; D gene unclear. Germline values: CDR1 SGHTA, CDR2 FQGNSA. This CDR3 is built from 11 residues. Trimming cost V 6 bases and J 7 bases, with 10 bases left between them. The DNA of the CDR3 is TGTGCCAGCAGGCTCGGCAGAGAGCAGTACTTC. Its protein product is CASRLGREQYF. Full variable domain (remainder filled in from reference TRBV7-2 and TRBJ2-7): GAGVSQSPSNKVTEKGKDVELRCDPISGHTALYWYRQSLGQGLEFLIYFQGNSAPDKSGLPSDRFSAERTGGSVSTLTIQRTQQEDSAVYLCASRLGREQYFGPGTRLTVT.

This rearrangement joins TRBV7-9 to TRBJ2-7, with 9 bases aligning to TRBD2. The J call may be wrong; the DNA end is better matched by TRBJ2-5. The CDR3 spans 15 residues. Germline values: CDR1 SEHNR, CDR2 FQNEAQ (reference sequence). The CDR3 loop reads CASSVSGGLRETQYF. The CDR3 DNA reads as TGTGCCAGCAGCGTTAGCGGGGGCCTAAGGGAGACCCAGTACTTC.

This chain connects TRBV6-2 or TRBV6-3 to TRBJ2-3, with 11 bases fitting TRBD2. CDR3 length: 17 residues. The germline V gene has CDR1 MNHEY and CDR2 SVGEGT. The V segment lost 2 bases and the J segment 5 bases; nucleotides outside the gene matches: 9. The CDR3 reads CASSYGLAGRVRDTQYF. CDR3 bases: TGTGCCAGCAGTTACGGACTAGCGGGCCGCGTGAGAGATACGCAGTATTTT.

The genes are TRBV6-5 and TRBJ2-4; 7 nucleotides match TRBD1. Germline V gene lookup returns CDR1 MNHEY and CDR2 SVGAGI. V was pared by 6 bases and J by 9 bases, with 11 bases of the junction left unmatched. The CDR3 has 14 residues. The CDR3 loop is CASRRDRVQAIQYF. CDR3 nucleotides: TGTGCCAGCAGGAGAGACAGGGTTCAGGCCATTCAGTACTTC.